Listed here are 6 T cell receptor beta chains from one sample, sequenced in a study of cytomegalovirus exposure and HLA in healthy donors. In the PCR, 60 Vbeta and 13 Jbeta primers were used. TCRdb's copy holds only in-frame clones and misses some; the assay was immunoSEQ multiplex PCR. The sample yields about 75,000 clones, 70% to 85% seen once. The specimen was PBMCs. The receptors derive from a man between 65 and 85 years old in good health and CMV-seropositive.

The rearrangement joins TRBV27 to TRBJ1-1; no firm D call. The CDR3 has 12 residues. The germline gives CDR1 MNHEY, CDR2 SMNVEV (reference sequence). Trimming took off 6 bases at V and 11 bases at J, with 16 bases between the two ends. The CDR3 bases are TGTGCCAGCAGCTTTACGTACGGGTCGGCTTTCTTT. It yields the protein CASSFTYGSAFF.

J is TRBJ1-1 and V is TRBV5-1; D unclear. The germline V gene has CDR1 SGHRS and CDR2 YFSETQ. V lost 0 bases, J lost 6 bases, and 9 bases lay in between. The CDR3 spans 13 residues. CDR3 sequence (DNA): TGCGCCAGCAGCTTGGTCCAGGAGGCTGAAGCTTTCTTT. Encoded protein: CASSLVQEAEAFF. The entire variable domain, with the rest obtained from reference TRBV5-1 and TRBJ1-1, is as follows: KAGVTQTPRYLIKTRGQQVTLSCSPISGHRSVSWYQQTPGQGLQFLFEYFSETQRNKGNFPGRFSGRQFSNSRSEMNVSTLELGDSALYLCASSLVQEAEAFFGQGTRLTVV.

The V call is TRBV4-2, the J call TRBJ1-3; 8 nucleotides line up with TRBD1. This CDR3 region has 18 residues. Germline V gene data show CDR1 as LGHNA and CDR2 as YNFKEQ. The V and J ends lost 0 bases and 4 bases, in that order; junction bases with no gene match: 11. The CDR3 loop is CASSQEPLQGAGGNTIYF. The CDR3 nucleotides read TGTGCCAGCAGCCAAGAACCCCTTCAGGGGGCGGGAGGAAACACCATATATTTT.

The CDR3 is CASRSTGGAKTQYF. The CDR3 DNA follows: TGTGCCAGTAGGTCCACAGGGGGCGCGAAGACCCAGTACTTC. The chain is built from TRBV19 and TRBJ2-5; 9 bases match TRBD1. Germline V CDR1 and CDR2: LNHDA, SQIVND (reference sequence). The CDR3 contains 14 residues. J was trimmed by 6 bases and V by 6 bases; bases with no gene match: 8.

The table lists this clone with a few counts. The rearrangement uses TRBV21-1 and TRBJ2-7; TRBD2 is the table's D call, not checked against the DNA. TRBV21-1 is annotated as a pseudogene. CDR3 length: 20 amino acids. CDR3 sequence (DNA): TGTGCCAGCAGCAAAGCTACAGCCCTGGGACTAGCGGGAGGAGCCTACGAGCAGTACTTC. Protein: CASSKATALGLAGGAYEQYF.

A single count supports this clone. The chain links TRBV5-6 to TRBJ1-5; TRBD1 is a possible D gene (6 bases). This CDR3 region has 18 residues. Trimming removed 0 bases at V and 7 bases at J, with 23 bases between. Germline CDR1 and CDR2: SGHDT and YYEEEE. This chain's CDR3 is CASSLAGRGNPEGQPQHF. The CDR3 DNA is TGTGCCAGCAGCTTGGCGGGCAGGGGCAATCCTGAGGGCCAGCCCCAGCATTTT.